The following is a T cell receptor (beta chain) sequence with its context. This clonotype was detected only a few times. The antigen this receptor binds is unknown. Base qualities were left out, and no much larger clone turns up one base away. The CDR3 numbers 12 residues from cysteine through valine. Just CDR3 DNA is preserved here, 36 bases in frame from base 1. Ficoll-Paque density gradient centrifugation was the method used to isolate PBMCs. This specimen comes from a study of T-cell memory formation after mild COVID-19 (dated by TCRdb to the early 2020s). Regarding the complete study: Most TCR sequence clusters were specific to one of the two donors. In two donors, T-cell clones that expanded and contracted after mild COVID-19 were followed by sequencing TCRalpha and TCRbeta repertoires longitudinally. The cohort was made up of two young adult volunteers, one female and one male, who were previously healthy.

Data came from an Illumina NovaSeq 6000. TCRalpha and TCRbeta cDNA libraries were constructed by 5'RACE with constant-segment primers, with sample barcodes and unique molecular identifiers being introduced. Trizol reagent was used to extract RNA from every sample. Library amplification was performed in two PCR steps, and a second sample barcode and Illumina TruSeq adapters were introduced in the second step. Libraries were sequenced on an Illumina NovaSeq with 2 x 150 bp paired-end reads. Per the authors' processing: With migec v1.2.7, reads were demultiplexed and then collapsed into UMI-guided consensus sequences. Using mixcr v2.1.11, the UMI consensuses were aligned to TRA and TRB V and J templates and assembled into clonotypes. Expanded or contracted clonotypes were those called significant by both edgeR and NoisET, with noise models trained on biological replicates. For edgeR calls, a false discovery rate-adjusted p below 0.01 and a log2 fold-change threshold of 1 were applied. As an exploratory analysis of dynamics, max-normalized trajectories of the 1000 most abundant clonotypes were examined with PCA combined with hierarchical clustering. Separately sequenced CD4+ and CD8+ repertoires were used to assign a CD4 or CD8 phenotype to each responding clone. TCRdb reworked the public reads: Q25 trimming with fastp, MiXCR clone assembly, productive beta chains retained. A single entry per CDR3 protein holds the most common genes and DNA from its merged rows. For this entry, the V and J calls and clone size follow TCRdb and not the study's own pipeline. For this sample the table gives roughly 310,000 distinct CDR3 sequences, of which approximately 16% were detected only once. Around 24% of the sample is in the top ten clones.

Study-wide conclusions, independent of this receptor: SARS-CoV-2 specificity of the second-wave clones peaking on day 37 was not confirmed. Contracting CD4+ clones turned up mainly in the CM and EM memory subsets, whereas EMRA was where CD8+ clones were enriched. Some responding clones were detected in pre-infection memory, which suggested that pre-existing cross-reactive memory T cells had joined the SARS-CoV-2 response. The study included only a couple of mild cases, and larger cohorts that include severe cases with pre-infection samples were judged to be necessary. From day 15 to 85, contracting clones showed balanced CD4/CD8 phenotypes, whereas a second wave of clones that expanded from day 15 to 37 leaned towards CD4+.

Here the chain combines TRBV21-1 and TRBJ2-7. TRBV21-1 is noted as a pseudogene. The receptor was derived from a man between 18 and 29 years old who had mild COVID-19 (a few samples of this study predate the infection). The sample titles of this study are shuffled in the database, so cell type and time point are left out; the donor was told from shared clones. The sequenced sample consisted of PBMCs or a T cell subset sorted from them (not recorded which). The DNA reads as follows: TGTGCCAGCAGCAAAAGGTGGGAAGAGCAGTACGTC. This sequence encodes CASSKRWEEQYV.